The 7 T cell receptor beta chains presented below share a single source sample, sequenced in a study of blood T cell repertoires in COVID-19 (TCRdb year 2020). The library was prepared using the immunoSEQ multiplex PCR assay. TCRdb obtained this table from immuneACCESS and retained in-frame rearrangements with V and J assigned. These tables miss some clones; where compared with another copy, unresolved V genes account for less than half of the shortfall, and the remainder is unexplained. Across this sample there are around 130,000 clones, with about 83% seen only once. The ten most abundant clones make up over 10% of the sample. The specimen was peripheral blood. The origin of the receptors is a human donor in a cohort sampled during active COVID-19.

The J gene is TRBJ1-4, the V gene TRBV10-3; D possibly corresponds to TRBD1 (6 bases). With 2 bases removed from V and 3 bases from J, the gap between germline ends came to 22 bases. CDR3 length equals 19 residues. CDR1 is ENHRY, CDR2 SYGVKD, per germline. CDR3 protein: CAISERGLGGPVANEKLFF. The CDR3 bases are TGTGCCATCAGTGAGAGGGGGTTAGGAGGACCGGTGGCTAATGAAAAACTGTTTTTT.

V is TRBV7-8 and J is TRBJ1-5; 7 bases fit TRBD1. V shed 5 bases and J 4 bases; nucleotides not matched to a gene: 11. CDR3 length equals 16 residues. In germline, CDR1 is SGHVS, CDR2 FQNEAQ. This chain's CDR3 is CASSPLEGQFNQPQHF. CDR3 nucleotide sequence: TGTGCCAGCAGCCCCCTCGAGGGACAGTTTAATCAGCCCCAGCATTTT.

The chain employs TRBV9 and TRBJ1-2, with a tentative D call TRBD1 (5 bases). CDR1 is SGDLS, CDR2 YYNGEE, per germline. The CDR3 spans 14 residues. V dropped 3 bases and J dropped 4 bases, with 13 bases sitting between them. CDR3 nucleotide sequence: TGTGCCAGCAGCGGGCCGGGGGGTGGCTATGGCTACACCTTC. Encoded protein: CASSGPGGGYGYTF.

This clone was seen a few times. This sequence joins TRBV6-4 and TRBJ2-2; D remains ambiguous. Germline V gene lookup returns CDR1 MRHNA and CDR2 SNTAGT. The length of the CDR3 is 17 residues. With 6 bases removed from V and 1 base from J, the gap between germline ends came to 18 bases. The CDR3 loop reads CASRKLGGTRNTGELFF. CDR3 DNA: TGTGCCAGCAGGAAATTAGGCGGCACCCGGAACACCGGGGAGCTGTTTTTT.

The V gene is TRBV27, the J gene TRBJ1-5, with TRBD1 matching over 7 bases. V was clipped by 6 bases and J by 6 bases; unmatched bases: 8. Germline-derived CDR1 and CDR2 are MNHEY and SMNVEV (reference sequence). CDR3 length equals 14 residues. As DNA, the CDR3 is TGTGCCAGCAGGCCCGACAGGGAAGGTCAGCCCCAGCATTTT. It codes for CASRPDREGQPQHF.

This chain joins TRBV10-3 and TRBJ2-5; tentatively, D is TRBD2 (6 bases). V lost 3 bases and J 5 bases, leaving 16 bases between the germline ends. The CDR3 is 15 amino acids. CDR1 is ENHRY, CDR2 SYGVKD, per germline. The CDR3 DNA reads TGTGCCATCAGTGACGCGGGGATATACGATGAGACCCAGTACTTC. Translation: CAISDAGIYDETQYF.

The rearrangement joins TRBV10-3 to TRBJ2-1; 10 nucleotides agree with TRBD2. This CDR3 has 17 amino acids. The V gene end was trimmed by 4 bases and the J gene end by 4 bases; junction bases not matched to a gene: 10. CDR1 is ENHRY, CDR2 SYGVKD, per germline. CDR3 sequence (DNA): TGTGCCATCAGTGGGGGCGGGGAGCGGGGGGGTTACAATGAGCAGTTCTTC. This translates into CAISGGGERGGYNEQFF.